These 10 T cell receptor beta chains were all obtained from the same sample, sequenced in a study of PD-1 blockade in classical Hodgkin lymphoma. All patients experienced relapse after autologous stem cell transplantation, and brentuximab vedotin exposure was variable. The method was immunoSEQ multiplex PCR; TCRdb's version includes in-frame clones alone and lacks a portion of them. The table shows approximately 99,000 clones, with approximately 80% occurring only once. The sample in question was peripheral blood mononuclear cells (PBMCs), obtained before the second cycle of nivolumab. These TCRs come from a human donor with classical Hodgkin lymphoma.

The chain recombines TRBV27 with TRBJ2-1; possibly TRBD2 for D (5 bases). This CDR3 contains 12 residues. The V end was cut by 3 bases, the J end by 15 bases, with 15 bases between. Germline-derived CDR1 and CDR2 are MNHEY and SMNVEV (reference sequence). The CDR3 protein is CASSFGGSVSFF. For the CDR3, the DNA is TGTGCCAGCAGTTTCGGTGGGAGTGTTTCGTTCTTC.

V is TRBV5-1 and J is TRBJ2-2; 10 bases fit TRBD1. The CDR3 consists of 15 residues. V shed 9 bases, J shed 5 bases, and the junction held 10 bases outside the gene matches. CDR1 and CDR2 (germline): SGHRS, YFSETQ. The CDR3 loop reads CATRTDRGPTGELFF. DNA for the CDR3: TGCGCCACCAGAACAGACAGGGGGCCTACCGGGGAGCTGTTTTTT.

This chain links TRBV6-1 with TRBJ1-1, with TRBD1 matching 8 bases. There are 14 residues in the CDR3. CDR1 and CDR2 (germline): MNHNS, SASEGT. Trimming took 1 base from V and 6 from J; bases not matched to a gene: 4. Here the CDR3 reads CASSEGPDRAEAFF. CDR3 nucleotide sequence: TGTGCCAGCAGTGAAGGCCCGGACAGGGCTGAAGCTTTCTTT.

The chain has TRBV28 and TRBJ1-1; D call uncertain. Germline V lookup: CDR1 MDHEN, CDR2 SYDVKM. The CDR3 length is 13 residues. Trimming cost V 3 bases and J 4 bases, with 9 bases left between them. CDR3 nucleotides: TGTGCCAGCAGTTTTTCCTGGGGCACTGAAGCTTTCTTT. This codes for CASSFSWGTEAFF.

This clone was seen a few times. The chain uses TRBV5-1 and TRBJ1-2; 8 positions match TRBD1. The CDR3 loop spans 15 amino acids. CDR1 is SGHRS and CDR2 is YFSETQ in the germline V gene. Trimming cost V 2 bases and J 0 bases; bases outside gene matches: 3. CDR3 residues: CASSLTGGTNYGYTF. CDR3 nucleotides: TGCGCCAGCAGCTTAACAGGGGGAACTAACTATGGCTACACCTTC.

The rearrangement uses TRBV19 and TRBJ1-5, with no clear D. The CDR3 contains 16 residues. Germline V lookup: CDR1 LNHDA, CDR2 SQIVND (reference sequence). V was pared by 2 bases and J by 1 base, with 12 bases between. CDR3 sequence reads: CASSIRGGWSNQPQHF. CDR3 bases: TGTGCCAGTAGTATACGGGGTGGGTGGAGCAATCAGCCCCAGCATTTT.

The CDR3 nucleotides read TGTGCCAGTAGTATGGGGCCCTCAAGGGATTACGAGCAGTACTTC. Translation gives CASSMGPSRDYEQYF. The chain combines TRBV19 with TRBJ2-7; the D gene is possibly TRBD1 (5 bases). The CDR3 is made up of 15 amino acids. Per the germline V gene, CDR1 is LNHDA and CDR2 is SQIVND (reference sequence). Trimming stripped 3 bases from V and 4 bases from J, with 16 bases between.

The CDR3 nucleotides are TGCGCCAGCAGAGCCGCCGGGACAGCGTACAATGAGCAGTTCTTC. It encodes CASRAAGTAYNEQFF. V is TRBV5-1 and J is TRBJ2-1; 7 bases are shared with TRBD1. The CDR3 is made up of 15 amino acids. V trimming: 5 bases; J trimming: 4 bases; junction bases outside the gene matches: 9. Looked up from germline, CDR1 is SGHRS and CDR2 is YFSETQ.

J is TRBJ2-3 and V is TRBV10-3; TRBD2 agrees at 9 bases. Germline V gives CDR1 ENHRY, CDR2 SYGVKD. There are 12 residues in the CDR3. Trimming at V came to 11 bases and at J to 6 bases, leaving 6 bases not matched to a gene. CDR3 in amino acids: CASSGKGDTQYF. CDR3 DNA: TGTGCCTCTAGCGGGAAGGGCGATACGCAGTATTTT.

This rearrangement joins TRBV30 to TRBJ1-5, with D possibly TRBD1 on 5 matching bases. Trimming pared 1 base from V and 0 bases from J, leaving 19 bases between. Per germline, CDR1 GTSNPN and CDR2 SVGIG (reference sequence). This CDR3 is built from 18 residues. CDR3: CAWSGGTVLTYSNQPQHF. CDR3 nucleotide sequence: TGTGCCTGGAGTGGTGGGACTGTATTAACTTATAGCAATCAGCCCCAGCATTTT.